Listed below are T cell receptor beta chains from one sample, sequenced in a study of metastatic and nonmetastatic thyroid tumors. TCRdb re-clonotyped the PCR reads via MiXCR. The sample consists of approximately 7,000 clones, 15% to 20% of them appearing once. The sequenced sample was adjacent normal tissue. These receptor sequences come from a male donor with papillary thyroid cancer or a benign thyroid nodule (not recorded which). Some clones in this sample may be carry-over from other donors' samples. Both conserved end residues are trimmed from each CDR3. Each record gives: J gene, V gene, CDR3 protein.

J: TRBJ1-2
V: TRBV15
CDR3: ATSRDPQGDYGYT

J: TRBJ2-7
V: TRBV28
CDR3: ASSSPADRGTYEQY

J: TRBJ2-7
V: TRBV27
CDR3: ASSPKRDSLMDYEQY

J: TRBJ2-7
V: TRBV30
CDR3: AWKLDRFYEQY

J: TRBJ2-6
V: TRBV3-1
CDR3: ASSPGDRGSGANVLT

J: TRBJ1-1
V: TRBV20-1
CDR3: SARLTGRTEAF

J: TRBJ2-6
V: TRBV7-3
CDR3: ASSLAGGISGANVLT

J: TRBJ2-1
V: TRBV20-1
CDR3: SASEREVYNEQF

J: TRBJ2-2
V: TRBV6-2/TRBV6-3
CDR3: ASSYHRRQGAGMSGELF

J: TRBJ2-7
V: TRBV7-3
CDR3: ASSPSSGHYEQY

J: TRBJ2-7
V: TRBV20-1
CDR3: SATETGTPPYEQY

J: TRBJ2-3
V: TRBV27
CDR3: ASSPLAGVLDTQY

J: TRBJ1-1
V: TRBV28
CDR3: ASSLVGMMNTEAF

J: TRBJ1-1
V: TRBV9
CDR3: ASSVETDTEAF

J: TRBJ1-3
V: TRBV20-1
CDR3: SAHSDRLSGNTIY

J: TRBJ1-6
V: TRBV6-2/TRBV6-3
CDR3: ASRNGGGAYSPLH

J: TRBJ1-1
V: TRBV7-8
CDR3: ASSSIQGMHTEAF

J: TRBJ1-6
V: TRBV7-9
CDR3: ASSLGQPNSPLH

J: TRBJ1-5
V: TRBV6-1
CDR3: ASSESGGNQPQH

J: TRBJ2-7
V: TRBV9
CDR3: ASSARDPVYDQY

J: TRBJ1-1
V: TRBV11-2
CDR3: ASSLRLQGGEAF

J: TRBJ1-1
V: TRBV7-2
CDR3: ASSYREEAF

J: TRBJ2-1
V: TRBV15
CDR3: ATSRETLAASYNEQF

J: TRBJ1-2
V: TRBV5-1
CDR3: ASSQWDSSYGYN

J: TRBJ2-7
V: TRBV27
CDR3: ASGRHSPSYEQY

J: TRBJ2-7
V: TRBV20-1
CDR3: SARSTSGFAYEQY

J: TRBJ2-7
V: TRBV12-3/TRBV12-4
CDR3: ASSSGGLGVYEQY

J: TRBJ1-5
V: TRBV12-3/TRBV12-4
CDR3: ASSLMTYQPQH

J: TRBJ1-6
V: TRBV11-1
CDR3: ASSLVGGRYNSPLH

J: TRBJ2-2
V: TRBV19
CDR3: ASKAREGITGELF

J: TRBJ1-1
V: TRBV6-5
CDR3: ASSYLGGDTEAF

J: TRBJ2-1
V: TRBV7-3
CDR3: ASSRRQGLYNEQF

J: TRBJ2-1
V: TRBV27
CDR3: ASRRAGGPLDEQF